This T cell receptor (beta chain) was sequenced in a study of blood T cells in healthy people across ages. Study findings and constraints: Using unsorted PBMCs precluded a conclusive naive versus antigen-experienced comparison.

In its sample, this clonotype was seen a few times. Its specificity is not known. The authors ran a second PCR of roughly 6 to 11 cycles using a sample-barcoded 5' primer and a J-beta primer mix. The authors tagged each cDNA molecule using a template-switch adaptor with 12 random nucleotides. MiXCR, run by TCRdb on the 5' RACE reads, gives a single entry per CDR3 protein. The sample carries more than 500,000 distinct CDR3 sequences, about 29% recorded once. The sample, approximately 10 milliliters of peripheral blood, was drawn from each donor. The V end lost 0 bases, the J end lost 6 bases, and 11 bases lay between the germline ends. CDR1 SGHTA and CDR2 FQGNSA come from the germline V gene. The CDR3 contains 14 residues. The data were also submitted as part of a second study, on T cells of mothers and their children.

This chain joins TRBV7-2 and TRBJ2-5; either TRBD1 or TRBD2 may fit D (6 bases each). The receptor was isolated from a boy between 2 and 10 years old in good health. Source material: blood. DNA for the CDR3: TGTGCCAGCAGCTTAGCCTCCGGGGGCCAGACCCAGTACTTC. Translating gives CASSLASGGQTQYF.